What follows are 26 T cell receptor beta chains derived from one specimen sequenced in a study of blood T cell repertoires in COVID-19. TCRdb's table, derived via immunoSEQ multiplex PCR, lists solely in-frame clones and lacks some. The sample carries about 140,000 clones, 80% to 90% recorded once. The sequenced sample consisted of peripheral blood. The receptors here all came from an elderly woman with acute or convalescent COVID-19.

In its sample, this clone was seen a few times. At the DNA level, this CDR3 is encoded by other sequences in the same sample as well. V gene TRBV25-1 combines with J gene TRBJ2-7, with 8 bases lining up with TRBD1. This CDR3 is built from 15 residues. Germline V lookup: CDR1 MGHDK, CDR2 SYGVNS. With V trimmed by 4 bases and J by 4 bases, 9 bases remained unmatched. The CDR3 DNA reads TGTGCCAGCAGTGCCCTGGACAGGGCTCCGTACGAGCAGTACTTC. Translated: CASSALDRAPYEQYF.

This clone was seen once. This chain connects TRBV12-5 to TRBJ2-4; tentative D call: TRBD2 (5 bases). The germline gives CDR1 LGHNT, CDR2 FRNRAP. The V end was cut by 7 bases, the J end by 0 bases, with 13 bases between. The CDR3 consists of 15 residues. Written as DNA, the CDR3 is TGTGCTAGTGCCTTCCGGGGAGTAGCCAAAAACATTCAGTACTTC. This codes for CASAFRGVAKNIQYF.

This clone appeared a few times. The chain recombines TRBV7-9 with TRBJ2-3, with TRBD2 identical over 7 bases. CDR3 length equals 14 residues. Germline V gene sequence: CDR1 SEHNR, CDR2 FQNEAQ (reference sequence). V was pared by 8 bases and J by 2 bases, with 7 bases of the junction left unmatched. The CDR3 sequence is CASSAGLLTDTQYF. In DNA, the CDR3 is TGTGCCAGCTCTGCGGGACTACTCACAGATACGCAGTATTTT.

The rearrangement uses TRBV24-1 and TRBJ2-1; TRBD1 matches at 12 bases. This CDR3 is built from 20 residues. Per germline, CDR1 KGHDR and CDR2 SFDVKD. V was pared by 3 bases and J by 3 bases, with 14 bases of the junction left unmatched. The CDR3 DNA follows: TGTGCCACCAGTGATCCCGGGACAGGGGGCCGAGGAGAGGTCTACAATGAGCAGTTCTTC. This gives the protein CATSDPGTGGRGEVYNEQFF.

The chain is built from TRBV2 and TRBJ1-2; unclear D gene. Germline loops: CDR1 SNHLY, CDR2 FYNNEI. This CDR3 contains 13 residues. V lost 6 bases and J 0 bases, leaving 8 bases between the germline ends. The chain's CDR3 is CASRRDTNYGYTF. Here the CDR3 DNA reads TGTGCCAGCAGGAGGGATACTAACTATGGCTACACCTTC.

In this sample, this clone turned up once. The chain uses TRBV5-4 and TRBJ1-2; D unclear. This CDR3 has 13 amino acids. Germline V lookup: CDR1 SGHNT, CDR2 YYREEE (reference sequence). V lost 3 bases and J lost 3, with 9 bases in between. CDR3 loop: CASSSLMDYGYTF. The DNA for the CDR3 is TGTGCCAGCAGCTCTCTAATGGACTATGGCTACACCTTC.

The chain has TRBV30 and TRBJ2-1; TRBD1 might be the D (6 bases). V lost 3 bases, J lost 4 bases, and 10 bases lay in between. The CDR3 runs to 13 residues. In germline, CDR1 is GTSNPN, CDR2 SVGIG (reference sequence). The CDR3 here is CAWSQGQYNEQFF. In DNA, the CDR3 is TGTGCCTGGAGCCAAGGACAGTACAATGAGCAGTTCTTC. Filled out from reference TRBV30 and TRBJ2-1, the complete variable domain reads SQTIHQWPATLVQPVGSPLSLECTVEGTSNPNLYWYRQAAGRGLQLLFYSVGIGQISSEVPQNLSASRPQDRQFILSSKKLLLSDSGFYLCAWSQGQYNEQFFGPGTRLTVL.

The V and J genes are TRBV7-9 and TRBJ1-1; D unresolved. CDR3 length: 12 residues. Germline lookup yields CDR1 SEHNR and CDR2 FQNEAQ (reference sequence). V lost 5 bases, J lost 11 bases, and 15 bases lay in between. CDR3 nucleotides: TGTGCCAGCAGCGATACGTCCCGGAGGGCTTTCTTT. Amino acids: CASSDTSRRAFF. Based on the CDR3 plus reference TRBV7-9 and TRBJ1-1, the full variable domain is DTGVSQNPRHKITKRGQNVTFRCDPISEHNRLYWYRQTLGQGPEFLTYFQNEAQLEKSRLLSDRFSAERPKGSFSTLEIQRTEQGDSAMYLCASSDTSRRAFFGQGTRLTVV.

The genes are TRBV10-3 and TRBJ1-2; TRBD1 is a possible D gene (6 bases). The CDR3 totals 14 residues. CDR1 ENHRY and CDR2 SYGVKD come from the germline V gene. Between the trimmed V and J ends, which lost 5 bases and 5 bases, there was a span of 15 bases. Here the CDR3 reads CAISTGYEGYGYTF. CDR3 nucleotides: TGTGCCATCAGTACAGGGTATGAAGGGTATGGCTACACCTTC.

V is TRBV6-5 and J is TRBJ1-6, with D possibly being TRBD1 (6 bases). The CDR3 is made up of 15 amino acids. The germline V gene has CDR1 MNHEY and CDR2 SVGAGI. Deletions cut 0 bases from V and 9 bases from J, with 12 bases between. The CDR3 region has the DNA TGTGCCAGCAGTTACTCAACAGGGATAGGTTCACCCCTCCACTTT. Encoded protein: CASSYSTGIGSPLHF.

The CDR3 DNA follows: TGTGCCAGCAGTGACTCGGAGGTACTAGCCCCGGGGTTTGAGCAGTTCTTC. Translated: CASSDSEVLAPGFEQFF. This chain connects TRBV6-4 to TRBJ2-1; TRBD2 might be the D (6 bases). Germline CDR1 MRHNA, CDR2 SNTAGT. The CDR3 consists of 17 residues. V lost 0 bases and J 9 bases, leaving 21 bases between the germline ends.

The chain carries TRBV4-3 and TRBJ2-3; TRBD2 is a possible D gene (5 bases). V was clipped by 1 base and J by 4 bases, with 15 bases between them. Per germline, CDR1 LGHNA and CDR2 YSLEER. The length of the CDR3 is 16 residues. The CDR3 DNA reads as TGCGCCAGCAGCCAAGGGACTTTTGGAGCATCAGATACGCAGTATTTT. Its translation is CASSQGTFGASDTQYF.

V is TRBV3-1 (or the pseudogene TRBV3-2) and J is TRBJ1-5, with TRBD1 as a possible D gene (6 bases). The CDR3 runs 22 residues. CDR1 LGHDT and CDR2 YNNKEL come from the germline V gene (reference sequence). V was cut by 1 base and J by 6 bases, with 34 bases left in between. The CDR3 is CASSQGEENCRSPTGQAQPQHF. CDR3 bases: TGTGCCAGCAGCCAAGGTGAAGAAAACTGCAGGTCCCCCACAGGGCAGGCTCAGCCCCAGCATTTT.

This chain uses TRBV7-9 with TRBJ2-2, with D perhaps TRBD1 (6 bases). This CDR3 spans 16 amino acids. Trimming removed 5 bases from V and 2 bases from J, with 15 bases in between. Germline assignment: CDR1 SEHNR and CDR2 FQNEAQ (reference sequence). The CDR3 here is CASSARDTDNTGELFF. Here the CDR3 DNA reads TGTGCCAGCAGCGCCAGGGACACAGATAACACCGGGGAGCTGTTTTTT.

This chain joins TRBV30 and TRBJ2-1, with TRBD2 as a possible D gene (5 bases). V lost 0 bases to trimming and J lost 10 bases, with 10 bases between them. Germline V gene sequence: CDR1 GTSNPN, CDR2 SVGIG (reference sequence). There are 12 residues in the CDR3. CDR3 protein: CAWSVEAREQFF. CDR3 in DNA: TGTGCCTGGAGTGTGGAGGCTCGAGAGCAGTTCTTC. The variable domain in full, with the rest retrieved from reference TRBV30 and TRBJ2-1, is SQTIHQWPATLVQPVGSPLSLECTVEGTSNPNLYWYRQAAGRGLQLLFYSVGIGQISSEVPQNLSASRPQDRQFILSSKKLLLSDSGFYLCAWSVEAREQFFGPGTRLTVL.

This chain links TRBV29-1 with TRBJ2-1, with D tentatively TRBD1 (5 bases). Trimming pared 5 bases from V and 4 bases from J, leaving 12 bases between. The germline gives CDR1 SQVTM, CDR2 ANQGSEA. The CDR3 has 13 amino acids. The CDR3 loop is CSVSQGPYNEQFF. CDR3 DNA: TGCAGCGTTTCCCAGGGCCCTTACAATGAGCAGTTCTTC.

This rearrangement joins TRBV4-1 to TRBJ1-2; 8 bases agree with TRBD1. This CDR3 is 13 amino acids long. V was clipped by 0 bases and J by 10 bases; unmatched bases: 4. Per germline, CDR1 MGHRA and CDR2 YSYEKL. The CDR3: CASSQDRGLYYTF. The CDR3 DNA reads TGCGCCAGCAGCCAAGACAGGGGGCTTTACTACACCTTC.

The chain joins TRBV10-3 to TRBJ1-2, with 9 positions matching TRBD1. This CDR3 has 15 amino acids. V trimming: 0 bases; J trimming: 4 bases; junction bases outside the gene matches: 3. CDR1 is ENHRY and CDR2 is SYGVKD in the germline V gene. CDR3 in DNA: TGTGCCATCAGTGAGTCTTGGGACAGGGCCTATGGCTACACCTTC. This sequence encodes CAISESWDRAYGYTF.

The V call is TRBV19, the J call TRBJ2-7, with 12 nucleotides matching TRBD2. V lost 6 bases and J lost 3; bases outside the gene matches: 6. This CDR3 is 15 amino acids long. Germline V gives CDR1 LNHDA, CDR2 SQIVND (reference sequence). CDR3 loop: CASRNLAGGLYEQYF. The CDR3 DNA is TGTGCCAGTAGGAACCTAGCGGGGGGGCTCTACGAGCAGTACTTC.

The CDR3 region is CATAGGGGEDEQFF. For the CDR3, the DNA is TGTGCCACCGCAGGGGGCGGGGGAGAGGATGAGCAGTTCTTC. The chain uses TRBV10-3 and TRBJ2-1, with D possibly matching TRBD1 (8 bases). The germline gives CDR1 ENHRY, CDR2 SYGVKD. The CDR3 consists of 14 residues. V lost 10 bases and J lost 8, with 21 bases in between.

The V gene is TRBV2, the J gene TRBJ2-5; 12 nucleotides line up with TRBD2. The junction had 7 bases not matched to a gene; V was cut back by 3 bases and J by 5 bases. The CDR3 is 16 amino acids. Germline V gene lookup returns CDR1 SNHLY and CDR2 FYNNEI. For the CDR3, the DNA is TGTGCCAGCAGTGACGCTAGCGGGGGGGCCTGGGAGACCCAGTACTTC. It is translated as CASSDASGGAWETQYF.

The J gene is TRBJ1-1, the V gene TRBV5-8, with 9 bases lining up with TRBD1. CDR1 SGHTS and CDR2 YDEGEE come from the germline V gene. V lost 0 bases, J lost 7 bases, and 10 bases stayed unmatched. The CDR3 is 16 amino acids. CDR3 DNA sequence: TGTGCCAGCAGCTTGGGCCTACAGGGGGCGGTTGATGAAGCTTTCTTT. It specifies CASSLGLQGAVDEAFF.

There are a few counts of this clone. This chain joins TRBV7-9 and TRBJ2-3, with 8 bases lining up with TRBD1. V trimming: 1 base; J trimming: 0 bases; junction bases outside the gene matches: 12. There are 19 residues in the CDR3. Looked up from germline, CDR1 is SEHNR and CDR2 is FQNEAQ (reference sequence). The chain's CDR3 is CASSLESGGHPFSTDTQYF. The CDR3 bases are TGTGCCAGCAGCTTAGAATCAGGGGGCCACCCGTTTAGCACAGATACGCAGTATTTT.

The chain links TRBV9 to TRBJ1-2, with 7 bases that match TRBD1. There are 16 residues in the CDR3. The germline CDR1 and CDR2 sequences are SGDLS and YYNGEE. V shed 9 bases, J shed 6 bases, and the junction held 20 bases outside the gene matches. CDR3 nucleotides: TGTGCCACCTCCCTGGGGCAAAGGGGGCAGGGGGATGGCTACACCTTC. Translated: CATSLGQRGQGDGYTF.

The J gene is TRBJ2-7, the V gene TRBV7-9; 8 bases match TRBD2. The CDR3 totals 16 residues. J was trimmed by 0 bases and V by 5 bases; bases with no gene match: 9. Germline V CDR1 and CDR2: SEHNR, FQNEAQ (reference sequence). The CDR3 here is CASSPAASGYSYEQYF. The CDR3 bases are TGTGCCAGCAGCCCTGCGGCTAGCGGGTACTCCTACGAGCAGTACTTC.

This chain links TRBV6-2 or TRBV6-3 with TRBJ2-5; 9 bases line up with TRBD2. The CDR3 sequence is 16 residues long. J lost 1 base, V lost 0 bases, and 3 bases had no gene match. Germline values: CDR1 MNHEY, CDR2 SVGEGT. The CDR3 here is CASSYSSAGGQETQYF. The CDR3 nucleotides read TGTGCCAGCAGTTACTCGTCAGCGGGGGGCCAAGAGACCCAGTACTTC.